The T cell receptor (beta chain) under discussion was sequenced for a study of T cells in Graves' hyperthyroidism and ophthalmopathy. Broader study findings: Model predictions of ophthalmopathy came a median around 6.5 months before onset. Blood also showed most of the thyroid clonotypes that were expanded above 0.001.

The CDR3 length is 12 residues. The V segment lost 7 bases and the J segment 6 bases; nucleotides outside the gene matches: 5. Looked up from germline, CDR1 is DFQATT and CDR2 is SNEGSKA (reference sequence). Remarks on this clonotype: The antigen remains unidentified.

Patients counted as stable if ophthalmopathy did not develop within 18 months. Lactation, pregnancy, other autoimmune disease or uncontrolled infection led to exclusion of patients. Amplification of TCR beta CDR3 regions was performed using RNA transcripts as template. An initial round of RT-PCR targeting the TCR CDR3 relied on the HTBI primer set. TCRdb used MiXCR to reprocess the multiplex PCR reads, holding one entry per CDR3 protein. This table holds about 360,000 distinct CDR3 sequences, 25% found once. The V and J genes are TRBV20-1 and TRBJ2-3, with 9 bases lining up with TRBD2. What was sequenced was blood. The source is a middle-aged man with Graves' hyperthyroidism. The CDR3 region is CSVLAGFDTQYF. The CDR3 nucleotides read TGCAGTGTGCTAGCGGGGTTCGATACGCAGTATTTT.